Ten or more counts support the clone carrying this TCR beta chain. TCRdb ran MiXCR on the 5' RACE reads and lists one entry per CDR3 protein. The data show 250,000 to 400,000 distinct CDR3 sequences, with about 4% seen just once and around 23% held by the top ten. The CDR3 runs to 14 residues. CDR1 is LGHNA and CDR2 is YNFKEQ in the germline V gene. Trimming removed 4 bases from V and 2 bases from J; junction bases left unmatched: 2. This entry comes from a study of T cells after yellow fever vaccination. Sequencing was performed on PBMCs, taken 5 days after the yellow fever booster vaccination. The sequence came from a man aged 18 to 29 who received the YFV17D yellow fever vaccine. The genes are TRBV4-2 and TRBJ1-1; 9 nucleotides match TRBD1. CDR3 DNA: TGTGCCAGCAGCCCACAGGGGGCCAACACTGAAGCTTTCTTT. It codes for CASSPQGANTEAFF.